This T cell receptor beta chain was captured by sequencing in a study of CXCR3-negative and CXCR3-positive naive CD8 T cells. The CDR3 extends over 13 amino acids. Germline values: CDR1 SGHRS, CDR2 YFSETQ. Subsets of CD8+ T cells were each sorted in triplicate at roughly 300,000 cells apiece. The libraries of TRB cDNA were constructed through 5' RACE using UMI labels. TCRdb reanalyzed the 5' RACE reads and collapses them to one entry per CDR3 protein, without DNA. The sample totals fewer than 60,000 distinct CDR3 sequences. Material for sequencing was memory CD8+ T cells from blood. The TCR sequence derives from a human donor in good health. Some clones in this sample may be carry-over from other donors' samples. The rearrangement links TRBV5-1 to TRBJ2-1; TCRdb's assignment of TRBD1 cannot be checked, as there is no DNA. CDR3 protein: CASRFDSYNEQFF.